The T cell receptor beta chain under discussion was sequenced for a study of chemoradiotherapy in HPV16-positive cancers. Trimming stripped 2 bases from V and 7 bases from J, with 19 bases between. In germline, CDR1 is SGHDT, CDR2 YYEEEE. This CDR3 is built from 16 residues. Using immunoSEQ multiplex PCR, the repertoire was profiled, and TCRdb retains in-frame clones only, with some absent. The table records tens of thousands of clones, over 65% of them present only once. Findings and caveats of the study: Only a couple of HPV16-positive patients supplied the functional HPV-specificity definition. During treatment, candidate HPV-specific clones and E7-related motifs expanded in tumor.

In the case of this clone: Its target is not known.

Source: blood, taken from a patient who underwent chemoradiotherapy. The TCR originated in a human donor with HPV-associated anogenital cancer. The J gene is TRBJ2-1, the V gene TRBV5-6; D possibly uses TRBD1 or TRBD2 (6 bases each). The CDR3 bases are TGTGCCAGCAGCTTACGTTTTGGGGGGCAGGCTAATGAGCAGTTCTTC. Translation gives CASSLRFGGQANEQFF.